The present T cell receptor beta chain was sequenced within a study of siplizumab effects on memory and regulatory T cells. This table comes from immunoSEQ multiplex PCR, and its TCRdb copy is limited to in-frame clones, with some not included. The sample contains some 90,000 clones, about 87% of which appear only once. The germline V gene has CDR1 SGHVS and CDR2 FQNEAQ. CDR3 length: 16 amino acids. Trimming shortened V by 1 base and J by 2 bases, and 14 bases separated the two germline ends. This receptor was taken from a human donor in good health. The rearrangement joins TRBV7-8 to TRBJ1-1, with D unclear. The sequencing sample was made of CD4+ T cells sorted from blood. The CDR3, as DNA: TGTGCCAGCAGCTTAGAATTCGACCCAAGAAACACTGAAGCTTTCTTT. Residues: CASSLEFDPRNTEAFF.